This T cell receptor (beta chain) was recorded in a study of identical twins. The CDR3 is 13 residues long. Germline V gene data show CDR1 as KGHDR and CDR2 as SFDVKD. The sample holds a few counts of this clonotype. TCRdb re-called the 5' RACE reads through MiXCR, storing one row per CDR3 protein. The table has hundreds of thousands of distinct CDR3 sequences, 20% to 25% seen once; the top ten hold about 4.5%. This sample was also put to use in a study of T cells expressing NK-cell markers.

This chain uses TRBV24-1 with TRBJ2-1; 7 positions match TRBD2. This receptor was obtained from a woman between 18 and 30 years old in good health. The sample comprised PBMCs. The CDR3 DNA reads TGTGCGACTCAGGGCCCCTCGGGGGGTGAGCAGTTCTTC. The encoded protein is CATQGPSGGEQFF.